The rows below give T cell receptor beta chains drawn from one sample of a study of cytomegalovirus exposure and HLA in healthy donors. TCRdb's copy holds only in-frame clones and misses some; the assay was immunoSEQ multiplex PCR. The sample has some 200,000 clones; more than 75% are singletons. The sequenced sample consisted of PBMCs. These receptors were taken from a woman between 50 and 59 years old in good health and CMV-seropositive. The CDR3 runs from the conserved cysteine through the conserved F or W. The D gene is left open where the match is weak. A row's size may be missing; if present it is once, few, many or a size class.

>TRBV7-2|TRBJ2-1|once|NA
TGTGCCAGCAGCTTGACAGGCTACAATGAGCAGTTCTTC
CASSLTGYNEQFF
>TRBV6-1|TRBJ2-5|NA|TRBD1
TGTGCCAGCAGTAGGACAGGGGAGGAGACCCAGTACTTC
CASSRTGEETQYF
>TRBV18|TRBJ1-6|once|NA
TGTGCCAGCTCACCTACAGAGAATTCACCCCTCCACTTT
CASSPTENSPLHF
>TRBV7-8|TRBJ2-1|NA|TRBD2
TGTGCCAGCAGCTCCACAGCGGGGACGTTCAATGAGCAGTTCTTC
CASSSTAGTFNEQFF
>TRBV28|TRBJ2-7|few|NA
TGTGCCAGCATCCAACAGGGCACACCCTACGAGCAGTACTTC
CASIQQGTPYEQYF
>TRBV18|TRBJ2-5|NA|NA
TGTGCCAGCTCACCGATCGGGAAAGAGACCCAGTACTTC
CASSPIGKETQYF
>TRBV30|TRBJ2-3|NA|TRBD2
TGTGCCTGGAAGCGGGGGGCCACAGATACGCAGTATTTT
CAWKRGATDTQYF
>TRBV6-5|TRBJ1-1|few|NA
TGTGCCAGCAGTTACGGGGGCTATGCTGAAGCTTTCTTT
CASSYGGYAEAFF
>TRBV5-4|TRBJ1-6|NA|NA
TGTGCCAGCAGCTTCGACTATAGACCTAATTCACCCCTCCACTTT
CASSFDYRPNSPLHF
>TRBV6-5|TRBJ1-1|NA|NA
TGTGCCAGCAGTGGGTCAAACAGGGTGGGGACTGAAGCTTTCTTT
CASSGSNRVGTEAFF
>TRBV4-2|TRBJ1-4|NA|NA
TGTGCCAGCAGCCAAGAGGGGGGTATAGCAACTAATGAAAAACTGTTTTTT
CASSQEGGIATNEKLFF
>TRBV6-1|TRBJ2-7|NA|TRBD1
TGTGCCAGCAGTGAACAGGGGGCACCCTACGAGCAGTACTTC
CASSEQGAPYEQYF
>TRBV7-6|TRBJ1-6|NA|NA
TGTGCCAGCAGCCCCCTCGGGGGAGAGAATTCACCCCTCCACTTT
CASSPLGGENSPLHF
>TRBV5-5|TRBJ2-6|NA|TRBD1
TGTGCCAGCAGCTCAACAGGGGGGTCCAACTGGAGGGCCAACGTCCTGACTTTC
CASSSTGGSNWRANVLTF
>TRBV10-3|TRBJ2-6|NA|NA
TGTGCCATCACTAACGCTCGGCAGGGGCGGGCCAACGTCCTGACTTTC
CAITNARQGRANVLTF
>TRBV6-5|TRBJ1-4|few|NA
TGTGCCAGCAGTTACTCATCCCTGGAGTGGGAAAAACTGTTTTTT
CASSYSSLEWEKLFF
>TRBV28|TRBJ2-3|once|NA
TGTGCCAGCCGAACCTCGTCGGGTGCGGGCACAGATACGCAGTATTTT
CASRTSSGAGTDTQYF
>TRBV19|TRBJ2-2|few|NA
TGTGCCAGTAACCGGGGGAACACCGGGGAGCTGTTTTTT
CASNRGNTGELFF
>TRBV6-5|TRBJ1-1|NA|NA
TGTGCCAGCACCAGACAGACCCACATGAACACTGAAGCTTTCTTT
CASTRQTHMNTEAFF
>TRBV10-3|TRBJ1-6|once|NA
TGTGCCATCAGTGGGGGACTCTGGAATTCACCCCTCCACTTT
CAISGGLWNSPLHF
>TRBV9|TRBJ2-1|NA|TRBD2
TGTGCCAGCAGCGTTGGAGCGGGGGGGCTCAATGAGCAGTTCTTC
CASSVGAGGLNEQFF
>TRBV2|TRBJ1-5|NA|NA
TGTGCCAGCTCAGTCAATACCAAAGGGGGGGCTTGGGGCAATCAGCCCCAGCATTTT
CASSVNTKGGAWGNQPQHF
>TRBV5-4|TRBJ1-2|NA|NA
TGTGCCAGCAGCCTTGGTGCGGGCTACACCTTC
CASSLGAGYTF
>TRBV6-6|TRBJ1-4|NA|NA
TGTGCCAGCAGTTCTGGGGGCGCCGGAAATGAAAAACTGTTTTTT
CASSSGGAGNEKLFF
>TRBV21-1|TRBJ1-4|NA|NA
TGTGCCAGCAGCATTTTAAAGGGGGCTGGAGAAAAACTGTTTTTT
CASSILKGAGEKLFF
>TRBV15|TRBJ1-3|NA|NA
TGTGCCACCGGACAGGGAAACACCATATATTTT
CATGQGNTIYF
>TRBV6-5|TRBJ1-2|few|TRBD1
TGTGCCAGCAGCCTAGGACAGGGCCGCTATGGCTACACCTTC
CASSLGQGRYGYTF
>TRBV11-2|TRBJ2-3|NA|TRBD2
TGTGCCAGCAGGATTTGGGGGGGTGGCACAGATACGCAGTATTTT
CASRIWGGGTDTQYF
>TRBV5-1|TRBJ2-1|NA|TRBD2
TGCGCCAGCAGCTTGGGAAGCGGGGGTACGGGTGAGCAGTTCTTC
CASSLGSGGTGEQFF
>TRBV19|TRBJ2-2|NA|NA
TGTGCCAGCCTCCCGCTAGTCGGAAACACCGGGGAGCTGTTTTTT
CASLPLVGNTGELFF
>TRBV7-9|TRBJ1-2|NA|NA
TGTGCCAGCAGCTTGGAAGGGGATGCTGGCTACACCTTC
CASSLEGDAGYTF
>TRBV4-2|TRBJ2-2|NA|TRBD2
TGTGCCAGCAGCAAACCGGAGGGACTAGCGGGGGGCGGGGAGCTGTTTTTT
CASSKPEGLAGGGELFF
>TRBV4-3|TRBJ2-2|NA|TRBD2
TGCGCCAGCAGCCTTCAAGCCCTAGCGGGGGGTGATACCGGGGAGCTGTTTTTT
CASSLQALAGGDTGELFF
>TRBV6-1|TRBJ1-6|NA|NA
TGTGCCAGCAGTGGACGGTTGGTGATCCAGGGTTCCTATAATTCACCCCTCCACTTT
CASSGRLVIQGSYNSPLHF
>TRBV11-2|TRBJ1-5|NA|NA
TGTGCCAGCAGCCCCGAGTTAAATCAGCCCCAGCATTTT
CASSPELNQPQHF
>TRBV9|TRBJ1-2|NA|NA
TGTGCCAGCAGCGTAGCGCGGGGTGGCTACACCTTC
CASSVARGGYTF
>TRBV5-6|TRBJ1-1|few|NA
TGTGCCAGCAGCTTGCGTGTCGAGGATGCTTTCTTT
CASSLRVEDAFF
>TRBV5-1|TRBJ2-3|NA|TRBD2
TGCGCCAGCAGCTTAGCGGGGGGGCAGGGAGATACGCAGTATTTT
CASSLAGGQGDTQYF
>TRBV5-1|TRBJ2-1|NA|NA
TGTGCCAGCAGCTTCGGTTACAATGAGCAGTTCTTC
CASSFGYNEQFF
>TRBV9|TRBJ2-5|NA|TRBD2
TGTGCCAGCAGCCCCGGGGGGGGAGAGACCCAGTACTTC
CASSPGGGETQYF
>TRBV5-1|TRBJ1-2|NA|NA
TGCGCCAGCAGCTTCGGGTTTCAGGGAGGAAACTATGGCTACACCTTC
CASSFGFQGGNYGYTF
>TRBV28|TRBJ1-2|NA|NA
TGTGCCAGCAGTTTCATCTATGGCTACACCTTC
CASSFIYGYTF
>TRBV6-1|TRBJ1-5|once|TRBD1
TGTGCCAGCAGTGCGGGACAGGGTCTTAAGGGCAATCAGCCCCAGCATTTT
CASSAGQGLKGNQPQHF
>TRBV2|TRBJ1-1|NA|NA
TGTGCCAGCACAGAGGGTATATCGAGGGCTTTCTTT
CASTEGISRAFF
>TRBV7-8|TRBJ2-7|few|NA
TGTTCCAAGCAGAAGGCGGCATACGAGCAGTACTTC
CSKQKAAYEQYF
>TRBV6-6|TRBJ2-7|NA|TRBD2
TGTGCCAGCAGTTACGGGGCGGGGGGGCCCTACGAGCAGTACTTC
CASSYGAGGPYEQYF
>TRBV4-1|TRBJ2-1|once|NA
TGCGCCAGCAGCCAAGCCGGCGGTGAGCAGTTCTTC
CASSQAGGEQFF
>TRBV7-9|TRBJ2-5|once|TRBD1
TGTGCCAGCAGCTTATGGTTGGACAGGGGATATGAGACCCAGTACTTC
CASSLWLDRGYETQYF
>TRBV6-1|TRBJ1-1|once|NA
TGTGCCAGCAGTTCCCCCGTATCGAACACTGAAGCTTTCTTT
CASSSPVSNTEAFF
>TRBV5-1|TRBJ2-1|NA|TRBD1
TGCGCCAGCAGCGTAGACAGGGGCGACAATGAGCAGTTCTTC
CASSVDRGDNEQFF